This T cell receptor (beta chain) was captured by sequencing in a study of T-cell reconstitution after alpha-beta-depleted transplantation in children. Unique molecular identifiers were used to barcode this TCRbeta library. TCRdb passed the PCR reads through MiXCR, listing each CDR3 protein once. The sample contains about 980,000 distinct CDR3 sequences, less than 30% of which appear only once. This CDR3 is built from 13 residues. The V gene's germline CDR1 is SGHTA and CDR2 FQGTGA. The V gene lost 0 bases and the J gene lost 5 bases, with 6 bases spanning the gap. The genes are TRBV7-3 and TRBJ2-3, with D hard to call. This sequence was found in a boy under three years old who had a stem cell transplant for SCID, so the T cells may come from the graft donor. Sequences were derived from PBMCs, mostly from graft donor cells, sampled 360 days after TCRalphabeta/CD19-depleted stem cell transplant. The CDR3 region has the DNA TGTGCCAGCAGCTTAACGATGGTAGATACGCAGTATTTT. Its translation: CASSLTMVDTQYF.